This entry is about one T cell receptor (beta chain). The antigen this receptor binds is unknown. No qualities accompany the bases; no much larger clone lies one base away. Enrolling through a virtual design, the prospective study's participants ranged in age from roughly 18 to 95 years and lived across 20 to 30 United States geographic areas. In the prospective study, cohorts were assigned on the basis of participant-reported clinical history obtained from a screening survey and a study questionnaire. In the prospective study, mobile phlebotomists collected whole blood, serum and a nasopharyngeal or oropharyngeal swab from each participant. Over a roughly two-month period, participants in the prospective study had the option of providing additional blood draws and questionnaires. Before DNA extraction, blood samples from the prospective study were shipped at room temperature or frozen. The sample comes from a study of blood T cell repertoires in COVID-19 (TCRdb year 2020). Regarding the study in general: Collaborator samples came from the United States, Italy and Spain and covered acute and convalescent phases of COVID-19. Sample metadata almost always included a de-identified subject ID, COVID-19 status, age in years and sex. The material from the prospective study consisted of cDNA or gDNA derived from T cells, B-cell-depleted T cells, or PBMCs. The repertoires were released in a freely available public database intended as a resource for research on the immune response to SARS-CoV-2. Where available, HLA class I and class II types were taken from metadata supplied by the sample provider and were not determined by assay-based typing. Samples were obtained from the ongoing ImmuneRACE study (first 160 participants) and from 1,200 or so subjects provided by 6 global collaborators. The dataset comprised deeply sampled blood TCRbeta repertoires from subjects exposed to, actively infected with, or recovered from COVID-19.

Taken from cysteine to phenylalanine, the CDR3 has 14 residues. The only DNA kept is the CDR3, 42 bases in frame from the first base. Based on the germline V gene, the CDR1 and CDR2 sequences are ENHRY and SYGVKD. For this chain, trimming is 6 bases at the V end and 0 bases at the J end, and the number of junction bases without a gene match is 3. The paper as a whole reports these results and caveats: How much clinical and demographic metadata was included differed by source and by participant, and the metadata was provided uncurated.

TCRbeta CDR3 regions were amplified from genomic DNA using the immunoSEQ Assay, a bias-controlled multiplex PCR. Concerning the study's data processing: Within the assay, amplification of reference gene primers was used to estimate how many nucleated cells each sample contained. To quantify the absolute abundance of each unique TCRbeta CDR3 rearrangement, sequence reads were collapsed and filtered. For each sample, productive Simpson clonality was calculated as the square root of Simpson's diversity index over productive rearrangements. Held by TCRdb, this immuneACCESS table contains in-frame sequences only and omits some clones. Under half of the omission traces to an unresolved V gene where checked; the cause of the rest is unknown. V and J calls and clone size come straight from that table; D and trimming were deduced from the DNA. Within this sample are approximately 250,000 clones, with around 88% of them counted one time only. Of the sample, 2% to 2.5% is held by the ten largest clones.

The sequenced sample was PBMCs or T cells enriched from blood (not recorded which). This clonotype was obtained from a woman between 40 and 50 years old with acute COVID-19. The receptor chain draws on TRBV10-3 and TRBJ2-3; TRBD2 lines up with 7 middle nucleotides. Here is the DNA: TGTGCCATCAGCCTTAGCGGGAGCACAGATACGCAGTATTTT. This gives the protein CAISLSGSTDTQYF.